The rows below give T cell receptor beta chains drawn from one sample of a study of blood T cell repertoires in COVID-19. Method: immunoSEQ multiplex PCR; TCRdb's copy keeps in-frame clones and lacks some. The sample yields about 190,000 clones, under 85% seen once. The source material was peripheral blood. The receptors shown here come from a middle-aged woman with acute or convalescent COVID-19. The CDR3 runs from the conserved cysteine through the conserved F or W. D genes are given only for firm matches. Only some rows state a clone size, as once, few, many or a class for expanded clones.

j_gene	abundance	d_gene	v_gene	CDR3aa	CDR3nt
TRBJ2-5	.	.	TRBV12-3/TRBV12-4	CASSLGGVTQYF	TGTGCCAGCAGTTTAGGGGGCGTGACCCAGTACTTC
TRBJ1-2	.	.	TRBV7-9	CASSSRGGVSGYTF	TGTGCCAGCAGCTCCCGCGGGGGGGTTTCTGGCTACACCTTC
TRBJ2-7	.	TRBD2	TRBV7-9	CASSPAIGSGMYEQYF	TGTGCCAGCAGCCCCGCCATAGGAAGCGGGATGTACGAGCAGTACTTC
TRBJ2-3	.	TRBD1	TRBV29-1	CSVEGTPDRGSTDTQYF	TGCAGCGTTGAAGGAACCCCGGACAGGGGGAGCACAGATACGCAGTATTTT
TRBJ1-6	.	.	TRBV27	CATGQSSYNSPLHF	TGTGCCACCGGACAAAGCTCCTATAATTCACCCCTCCACTTT
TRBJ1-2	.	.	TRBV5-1	CASSSPERVGYGYTF	TGCGCCAGCAGCTCCCCCGAGAGGGTAGGCTATGGCTACACCTTC
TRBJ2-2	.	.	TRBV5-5	CASSWTTGRELFF	TGTGCCAGCAGCTGGACGACAGGAAGGGAGCTGTTTTTT
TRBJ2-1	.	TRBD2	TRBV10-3	CAISGRENNEQFF	TGTGCCATCAGTGGGCGGGAGAACAATGAGCAGTTCTTC
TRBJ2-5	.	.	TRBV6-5	CASSRLDQETQYF	TGTGCCAGCAGCCGACTAGATCAAGAGACCCAGTACTTC
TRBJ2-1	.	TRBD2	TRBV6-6	CASTHTGGLREQFF	TGTGCCAGCACCCACACGGGGGGGTTGCGGGAGCAGTTCTTC
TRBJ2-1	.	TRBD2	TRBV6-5	CASSREGLLHNEQFF	TGTGCCAGCAGCAGGGAGGGGTTGTTGCACAATGAGCAGTTCTTC
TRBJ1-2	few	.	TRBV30	CAWKEGEGGTF	TGTGCCTGGAAGGAGGGGGAGGGCGGCACCTTC
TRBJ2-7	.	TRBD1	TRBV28	CASNSTGVVYEQYF	TGTGCCAGCAACTCAACAGGGGTCGTTTACGAGCAGTACTTC
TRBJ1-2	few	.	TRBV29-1	CSVEGGAGGYTF	TGCAGCGTTGAGGGGGGGGCCGGCGGCTACACCTTC
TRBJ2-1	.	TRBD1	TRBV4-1	CASSLQGSSNEQFF	TGCGCCAGCAGCCTACAGGGGTCCAGCAATGAGCAGTTCTTC
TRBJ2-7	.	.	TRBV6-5	CASRPAGTTSYEQYF	TGTGCCAGCAGACCCGCCGGGACAACCTCCTACGAGCAGTACTTC
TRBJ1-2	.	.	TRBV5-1	CASSLGQFNYGYTF	TGCGCCAGCAGCTTGGGACAGTTTAACTATGGCTACACCTTC
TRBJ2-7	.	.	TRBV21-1	CASSKDGGPEVSYEQYF	TGTGCCAGCAGCAAAGACGGGGGGCCAGAGGTGTCCTACGAGCAGTACTTC
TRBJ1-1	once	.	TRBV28	CASSVEGAPNTEAFF	TGTGCCAGCAGTGTTGAAGGGGCGCCGAACACTGAAGCTTTCTTT
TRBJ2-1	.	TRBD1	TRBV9	CASSAGQGAVGEQFF	TGTGCCAGCAGCGCGGGACAGGGGGCTGTCGGTGAGCAGTTCTTC
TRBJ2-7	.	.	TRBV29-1	CSVGAPSYEQYF	TGCAGCGTTGGCGCACCCTCCTACGAGCAGTACTTC
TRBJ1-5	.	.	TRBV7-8	CASSLGTPRNQPQHF	TGTGCCAGCAGCTTAGGGACACCAAGGAATCAGCCCCAGCATTTT
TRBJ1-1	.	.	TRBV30	CAWSYGTLPNTEAFF	TGTGCCTGGAGTTATGGGACTCTCCCGAACACTGAAGCTTTCTTT
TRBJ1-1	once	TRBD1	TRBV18	CASSPPGQLNTEAFF	TGTGCCAGCTCACCCCCGGGACAGCTGAACACTGAAGCTTTCTTT
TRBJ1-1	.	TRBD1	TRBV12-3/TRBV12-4	CASRDRVNTEAFF	TGTGCCAGCAGGGACAGGGTGAACACTGAAGCTTTCTTT
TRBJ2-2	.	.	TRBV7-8	CASSFRNPGELFF	TGTGCCAGCAGCTTCAGGAACCCCGGGGAGCTGTTTTTT
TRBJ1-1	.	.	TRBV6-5	CASSFLGGSTEAFF	TGTGCCAGCAGTTTCCTGGGGGGGAGCACTGAAGCTTTCTTT
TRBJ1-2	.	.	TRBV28	CASSSGQNYGYTF	TGTGCCAGCAGCTCTGGACAGAACTATGGCTACACCTTC
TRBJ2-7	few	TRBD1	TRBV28	CASSFGTGFYEQYF	TGTGCCAGCAGTTTTGGGACAGGGTTCTACGAGCAGTACTTC
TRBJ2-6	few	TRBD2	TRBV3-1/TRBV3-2	CASSQSGGILVGGWNSGANVLTF	TGTGCCAGCAGCCAATCGGGAGGCATTTTGGTCGGGGGGTGGAACTCTGGGGCCAACGTCCTGACTTTC
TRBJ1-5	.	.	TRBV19	CASSIDSPTADTNQPQHF	TGTGCCAGTAGTATAGACTCCCCGACGGCGGACACTAATCAGCCCCAGCATTTT
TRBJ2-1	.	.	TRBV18	CASSPETDEQFF	TGTGCCAGCTCACCCGAGACAGATGAGCAGTTCTTC
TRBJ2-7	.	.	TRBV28	CASSLGGYSSYEQYF	TGTGCCAGCAGCCTTGGGGGGTACAGCTCCTACGAGCAGTACTTC
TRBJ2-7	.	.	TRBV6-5	CASSNGYEQYF	TGTGCCAGCAGTAACGGCTACGAGCAGTACTTC
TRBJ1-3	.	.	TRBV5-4	CASSLAPGAPGNTIYF	TGTGCCAGCAGCTTGGCCCCAGGGGCGCCCGGAAACACCATATATTTT
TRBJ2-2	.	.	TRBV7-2	CASSLFLHADTGELFF	TGTGCCAGCAGCTTATTTCTTCACGCAGACACCGGGGAGCTGTTTTTT
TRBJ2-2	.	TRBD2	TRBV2	CASSPLSGSGGELFF	TGTGCCAGCAGTCCCCTTAGCGGGAGCGGTGGGGAGCTGTTTTTT
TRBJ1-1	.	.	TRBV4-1	CASSQDRDKAFF	TGCGCCAGCAGCCAAGATCGGGACAAAGCTTTCTTT
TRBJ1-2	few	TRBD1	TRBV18	CASSPEDGQGGYGYTF	TGTGCCAGCTCACCGGAGGATGGACAGGGGGGCTATGGCTACACCTTC
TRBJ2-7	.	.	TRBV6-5	CASSYSIASSYEQYF	TGTGCCAGCAGTTACTCTATAGCGAGCTCCTACGAGCAGTACTTC
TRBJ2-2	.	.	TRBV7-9	CASSPQGYTGELFF	TGTGCCAGCAGCCCACAGGGTTACACCGGGGAGCTGTTTTTT
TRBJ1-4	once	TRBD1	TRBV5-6	CASSRDSEKLFF	TGTGCCAGCAGCAGGGACAGTGAAAAACTGTTTTTT
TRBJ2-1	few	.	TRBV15	CATSRDGGGTYNEQFF	TGTGCCACCAGCAGAGATGGGGGAGGCACCTACAATGAGCAGTTCTTC
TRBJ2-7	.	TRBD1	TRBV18	CASSPRGSDEQYF	TGTGCCAGCTCACCCAGGGGGTCAGACGAGCAGTACTTC
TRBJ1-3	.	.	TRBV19	CASSLTGIPSGPGNTIYF	TGTGCCAGCTCCTTAACCGGGATTCCCTCCGGCCCTGGAAACACCATATATTTT
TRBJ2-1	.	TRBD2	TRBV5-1	CASKQAAGDQGEQFF	TGCGCCAGCAAGCAAGCTGCGGGAGATCAGGGTGAGCAGTTCTTC
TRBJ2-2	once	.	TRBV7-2	CASSFHTGELFF	TGTGCCAGCAGCTTTCATACCGGGGAGCTGTTTTTT
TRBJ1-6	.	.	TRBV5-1	CASSLELVDSPLHF	TGCGCCAGCAGCTTGGAGCTTGTCGATTCACCCCTCCACTTT
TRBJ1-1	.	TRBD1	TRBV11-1	CASSPPTGVNTEAFF	TGTGCCAGCAGCCCCCCGACAGGGGTTAACACTGAAGCTTTCTTT
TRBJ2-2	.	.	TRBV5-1	CASSSGVSNTGELFF	TGCGCCAGCAGCTCGGGAGTCTCGAACACCGGGGAGCTGTTTTTT
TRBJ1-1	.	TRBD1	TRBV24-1	CATSPRPGQSMNTEAFF	TGTGCCACCAGCCCCCGTCCGGGACAGAGCATGAACACTGAAGCTTTCTTT
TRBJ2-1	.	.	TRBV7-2	CASSLLLYEQFF	TGTGCCAGCAGCCTCCTTCTCTATGAGCAGTTCTTC
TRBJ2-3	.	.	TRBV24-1	CAPPWGEGTDTQYF	TGTGCCCCCCCCTGGGGGGAGGGCACAGATACGCAGTATTTT